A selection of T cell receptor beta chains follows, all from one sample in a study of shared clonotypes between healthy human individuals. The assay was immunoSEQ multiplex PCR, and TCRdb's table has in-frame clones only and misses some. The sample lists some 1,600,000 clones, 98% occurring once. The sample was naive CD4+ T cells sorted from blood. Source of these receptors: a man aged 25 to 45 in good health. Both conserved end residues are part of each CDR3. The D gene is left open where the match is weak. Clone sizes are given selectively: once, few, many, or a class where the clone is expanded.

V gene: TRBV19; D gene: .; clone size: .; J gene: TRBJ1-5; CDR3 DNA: TGTGCCAGTAGTATGACGGGGTTCGGCAATCAGCCCCAGCATTTT; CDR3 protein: CASSMTGFGNQPQHF
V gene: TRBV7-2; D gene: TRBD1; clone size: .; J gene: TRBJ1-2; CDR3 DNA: TGTGCCAGCAGCACAGGGGGCCACTATGGCTACACCTTC; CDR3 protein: CASSTGGHYGYTF
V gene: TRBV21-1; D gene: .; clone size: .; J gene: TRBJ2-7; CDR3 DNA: TGTGCCAGCAGCATCCGCCACGAGCAGTACTTC; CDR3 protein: CASSIRHEQYF
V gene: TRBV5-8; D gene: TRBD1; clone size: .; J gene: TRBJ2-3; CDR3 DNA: TGTGCCAGCAGCTTGGTCGGACAGGGGGCAGATACGCAGTATTTT; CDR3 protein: CASSLVGQGADTQYF
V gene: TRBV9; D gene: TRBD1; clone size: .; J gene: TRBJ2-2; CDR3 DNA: TGTGCCAGCAGCCCCCGGGGCAGGGGGTCTAACACCGGGGAGCTGTTTTTT; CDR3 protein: CASSPRGRGSNTGELFF
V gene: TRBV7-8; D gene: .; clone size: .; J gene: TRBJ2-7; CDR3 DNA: TGTGCCAGCAGCTTAGGGGGGCGGGACAAAACCTACGAGCAGTACTTC; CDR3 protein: CASSLGGRDKTYEQYF
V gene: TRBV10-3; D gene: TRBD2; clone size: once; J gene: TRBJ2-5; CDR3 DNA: TGTGCCACCCGGACTAGCGGGAAACAAGAGACCCAGTACTTC; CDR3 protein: CATRTSGKQETQYF
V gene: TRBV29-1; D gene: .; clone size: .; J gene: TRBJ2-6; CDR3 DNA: TGCAGCGTTTATCAGGGCCGCTCTGGGGCCAACGTCCTGACTTTC; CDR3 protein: CSVYQGRSGANVLTF
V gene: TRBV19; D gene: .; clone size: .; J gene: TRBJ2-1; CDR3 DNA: TGTGCCAGTAGTATAATCTTAGTATCCTACAATGAGCAGTTCTTC; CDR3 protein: CASSIILVSYNEQFF
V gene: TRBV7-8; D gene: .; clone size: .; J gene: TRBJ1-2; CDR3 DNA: TGTGCCAGCAGCCCCTGGGGGGGCAGCCCTAACTATGGCTACACCTTC; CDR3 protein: CASSPWGGSPNYGYTF
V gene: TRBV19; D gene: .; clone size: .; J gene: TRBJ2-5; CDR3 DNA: TGTGCCAGTAGTACCGGGGGCCAGGAGACCCAGTACTTC; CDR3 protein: CASSTGGQETQYF
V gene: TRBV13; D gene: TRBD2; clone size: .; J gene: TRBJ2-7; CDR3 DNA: TGTGCCAGCAGCTTAGGCCTAGCGGGAGGGAGGAACGAGCAGTACTTC; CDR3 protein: CASSLGLAGGRNEQYF
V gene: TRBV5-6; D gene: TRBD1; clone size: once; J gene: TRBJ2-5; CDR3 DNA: TGTGCCAGCAGCCTCGGCGCTACAGGGGGCCTGCGGGAGACCCAGTACTTC; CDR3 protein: CASSLGATGGLRETQYF
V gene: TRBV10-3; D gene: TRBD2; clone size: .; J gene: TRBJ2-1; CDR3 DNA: TGTGCCATCATCGAACTAGCGGGAGGTGAGCAGTTCTTC; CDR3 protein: CAIIELAGGEQFF
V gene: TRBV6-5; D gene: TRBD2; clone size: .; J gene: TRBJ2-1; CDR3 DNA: TGTGCCAGCAGTTACGGGGTAGCGGGAGTATATGAGCAGTTCTTC; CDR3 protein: CASSYGVAGVYEQFF
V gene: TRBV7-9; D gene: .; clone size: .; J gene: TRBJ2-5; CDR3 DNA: TGTGCCAGCAGCTTAGGGGGCGGTGGCCCACAAGAGACCCAGTACTTC; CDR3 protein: CASSLGGGGPQETQYF
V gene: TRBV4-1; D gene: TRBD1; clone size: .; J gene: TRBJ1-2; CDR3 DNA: TGCGCCAGCAGCCGCCCATCCCGGGACAGGGTGAATGGCTACACCTTC; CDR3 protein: CASSRPSRDRVNGYTF
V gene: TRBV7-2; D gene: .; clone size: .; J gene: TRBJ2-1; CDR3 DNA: TGTGCCAGCAGCTTTAGTACAGGCCCCTACAATGAGCAGTTCTTC; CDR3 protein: CASSFSTGPYNEQFF
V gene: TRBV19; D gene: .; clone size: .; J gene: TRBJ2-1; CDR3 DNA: TGTGCCAGTAGTATAGATATGCTAGGGGAGCAGTTCTTC; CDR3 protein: CASSIDMLGEQFF
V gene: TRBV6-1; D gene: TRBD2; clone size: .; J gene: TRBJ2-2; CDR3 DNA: TGTGCCAGCGGACTAGCAGCGAACACCGGGGAGCTGTTTTTT; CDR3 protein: CASGLAANTGELFF
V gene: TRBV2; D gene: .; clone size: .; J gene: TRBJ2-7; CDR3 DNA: TGTGCCAGCAGCCCATATGGCGAGCAGTACTTC; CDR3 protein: CASSPYGEQYF
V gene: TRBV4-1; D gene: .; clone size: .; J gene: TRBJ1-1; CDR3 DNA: TGCGCCAGCAGCCAAGATCAGGTTATCGGAGAAGCTTTCTTT; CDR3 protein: CASSQDQVIGEAFF
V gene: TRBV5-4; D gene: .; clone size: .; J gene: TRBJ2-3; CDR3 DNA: TGTGCCAGCAGCTTGGCCGGCGTTCAAGATACGCAGTATTTT; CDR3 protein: CASSLAGVQDTQYF